The sequence of this TCR beta chain was determined in a study of early stage breast cancer tumors listed by TCRdb under 2017. Broadly, across the study: Of the 15 to 20 invasive breast tumors, 12 to 13 were found to be estrogen receptor-positive, progesterone receptor-positive and HER2-negative. Across all samples, some 2.8 million templates representing approximately 1.2 million unique clonotypes were detected. On average, each sample got 7.5 to 10-fold read coverage. Most of the 12 ER+/PR+/HER2- tumors were invasive ductal carcinomas, while the other four were invasive lobular carcinomas. Study-wide findings and limitations: Greater similarity was observed between blood and normal breast repertoires than between blood and tumor repertoires, and tumor was distinguished from normal in about 85% of the 16 patients when each tissue was compared with blood. About 2.5-fold higher T cell density and higher clonality were observed in tumors than in adjacent normal breast tissue. Analysis by tumor subtype was prevented by the small cohort size. Enriched TCRB sequences shared across patients were mostly commonly generated sequences, unlikely to play an important role in the tumor microenvironment. Bulk genomic DNA sequencing of unsorted cells missed chain pairing and functional markers such as CD4, CD8 and FOXP3.

Each sample was amplified in two independent genomic DNA replicates, using 0.5 to 0.6 ug for blood and approximately 1.6 ug for tumor or normal breast. TCRB sequencing of genomic DNA was carried out with the ImmunoSeq Intro kit according to the manufacturer's instructions. The multiplex PCR ran for 30 to 40 cycles using proprietary primers and spike-in control sequences for absolute quantification. An 87-bp fragment spanning the CDR3 and flanking V and J genes was sequenced with single-end 150-bp reads. Seven samples, each with two replicates, were multiplexed per lane of an Illumina MiSeq using version 3.0 chemistry. In the source study's methods: Raw data were processed with the vendor's proprietary pipeline, and both replicates were merged into a single result per sample. A clonotype was defined as productive rearrangements that share the same V-gene family, CDR3 amino acid sequence and J-gene segment. Clonality was computed as 1 minus the normalized Shannon entropy (Pielou evenness) of TCRB abundances. To estimate T cell density, the total number of templates was divided by the input cell count, which was inferred from how much DNA went in. Recon with default parameters was used to estimate total repertoire diversity and clonality. A clonotype counted as tumor-enriched if its abundance in tumor exceeded 0.1% and was at least 32-fold higher than its abundance in normal breast. Entries here come from immuneACCESS through TCRdb and include only in-frame sequences with V and J called. Some clones fail to appear in such tables; in the studies checked, an unresolved V gene covers under half of the shortfall, and the cause of the remainder is unknown. The DNA was the basis for D and trimming; V, J and clone size are from that table. The sample contains 9,500 to 12,000 clones, more than 70% of them found a single time. Of the sample, 14% is held by the ten largest clones.

The CDR3 contains 14 residues, cysteine and phenylalanine counted. The sequence is cut down to CDR3 DNA, 42 bases in frame from base 1. CDR1 and CDR2, looked up from the germline V gene, are SGHRS and YFSETQ. V is pruned by 3 bases and J by 5 bases, leaving 5 bases of the junction without a gene match. Worth noting for this clone: The target of this receptor is not known. Nothing much larger sits one base from this clone, and base qualities are not available.

Dicing about 19-50 mg of tumor tissue typically produced more than 2.5 ug of DNA. The study profiled bulk TCR beta-chain repertoires in matched peripheral blood, tumor and adjacent normal breast tissue taken from some 15 patients with early-stage breast cancer. Following resection, visually identified tumor tissue was excised and transferred into prechilled RNAlater. A TissueLyser II was used to homogenize diced tumor tissue (about 20-55 mg) in RLTplus buffer containing beta-mercaptoethanol and antifoaming agent. The Qiagen AllPrep DNA/RNA Mini kit was used for genomic DNA extraction. The V and J genes are TRBV5-1 and TRBJ1-3; 7 of the junction bases match TRBD1. Sequenced material: breast tumor tissue. The sequence derives from a person aged 70 to 85 with breast cancer. This receptor carries the CDR3 CASSSGTARNTIYF. The nucleotide sequence is given as TGCGCCAGCAGCTCTGGGACAGCAAGAAACACCATATATTTT.